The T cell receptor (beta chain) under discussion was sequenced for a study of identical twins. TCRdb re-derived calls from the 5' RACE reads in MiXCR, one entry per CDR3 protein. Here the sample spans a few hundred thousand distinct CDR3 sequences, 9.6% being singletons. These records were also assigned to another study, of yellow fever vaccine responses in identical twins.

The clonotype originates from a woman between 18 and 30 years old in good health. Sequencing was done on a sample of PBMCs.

In nucleotides, the CDR3 is TGTGCCACCAGCAGGTCTAGCGGGGCCGCCTACGAGCAGTACTTC. Translated, it gives CATSRSSGAAYEQYF. This chain connects TRBV15 to TRBJ2-7; the match to TRBD2 covers 9 bases. Germline lookup yields CDR1 LNHNV and CDR2 YYDKDF (reference sequence). The V gene end was trimmed by 3 bases and the J gene end by 2 bases; junction bases not matched to a gene: 5. The CDR3 has 15 residues.